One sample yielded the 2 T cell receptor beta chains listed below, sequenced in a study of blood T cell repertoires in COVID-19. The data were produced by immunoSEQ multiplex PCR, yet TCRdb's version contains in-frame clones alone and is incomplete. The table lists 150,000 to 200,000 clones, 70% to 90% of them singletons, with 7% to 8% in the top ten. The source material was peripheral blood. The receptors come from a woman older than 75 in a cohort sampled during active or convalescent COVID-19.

The CDR3 coding sequence is TGCGCCAGCAGCGTCGAGACAGGTTCCAGGGGCTACACCTTC. This encodes CASSVETGSRGYTF. This chain uses TRBV5-1 with TRBJ1-2; a possible D gene is TRBD1 (6 bases). CDR3 length equals 14 residues. The V end was cut by 4 bases, the J end by 8 bases, with 18 bases between. Germline V gene data show CDR1 as SGHRS and CDR2 as YFSETQ.

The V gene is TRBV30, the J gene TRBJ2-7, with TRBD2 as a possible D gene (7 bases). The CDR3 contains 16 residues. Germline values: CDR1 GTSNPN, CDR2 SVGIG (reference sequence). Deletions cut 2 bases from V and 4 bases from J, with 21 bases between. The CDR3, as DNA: TGTGCCTGGAGTCCATCCTGGGGGGGGGCATCTTACGAGCAGTACGTC. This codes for CAWSPSWGGASYEQYV.